This note documents a single T cell receptor beta chain sequence. What it binds is unknown. The sample belongs to a study of T cell responses to AZD1222 COVID-19 vaccine. Study background: The analysis combined second doses at about 4 or about 12 weeks. Findings of the study overall: Unmutated variant regions reportedly attract nearly half of all spike-specific TCRs.

CDR3 size: 20 residues. Germline V gives CDR1 SNHLY, CDR2 FYNNEI. V trimming: 5 bases; J trimming: 1 base; junction bases outside the gene matches: 15. Sequencing used immunoSEQ multiplex PCR; TCRdb keeps in-frame clones, though not all of them. Found here are about 110,000 clones, 89% of them singletons; the top ten hold approximately 7%. Sequences were derived from peripheral blood, sampled on day 0 of AZD1222 vaccination. V is TRBV2 and J is TRBJ2-4, with TRBD1 identical over 12 bases. The receptor was isolated from an adult in good health. The CDR3: CASSSASGTGGRGAKNIQYF. The CDR3 nucleotides read TGTGCCAGCAGTTCCGCCTCCGGGACAGGGGGCCGGGGGGCCAAAAACATTCAGTACTTC.